A selection of T cell receptor beta chains follows, all from one sample in a study of T cell responses to AZD1222 COVID-19 vaccine. TCRdb's table, derived via immunoSEQ multiplex PCR, lists solely in-frame clones and lacks some. The sample consists of around 94,000 clones, around 84% of them appearing once. This specimen was peripheral blood, taken 28 days after the second AZD1222 dose. Receptors originate from an adult who received the AZD1222 COVID-19 vaccine. Both conserved end residues are part of each CDR3. The D gene is left open where the match is weak. A clone size is listed for some rows: how often the clone was seen (once, few, many), or a class if it is expanded.

CDR3 protein | CDR3 DNA | J gene | clone size | V gene | D gene
CASSIKSSTYEQYF | TGTGCCAGTAGTATCAAGTCCAGTACCTACGAGCAGTACTTC | TRBJ2-7 | few | TRBV19 | -
CSCGATNEKLFF | TGCAGTTGCGGGGCCACTAATGAAAAACTGTTTTTT | TRBJ1-4 | - | TRBV29-1 | -
CSVNPGQGYIGTEAFF | TGCAGCGTTAACCCGGGACAGGGGTATATAGGGACTGAAGCTTTCTTT | TRBJ1-1 | - | TRBV29-1 | TRBD1
CACTGQEQETQYF | TGTGCCTGCACGGGACAGGAGCAAGAGACCCAGTACTTC | TRBJ2-5 | - | TRBV30 | TRBD1
CASSPRGSYGYTF | TGTGCCAGCAGCCCCAGGGGGTCCTATGGCTACACCTTC | TRBJ1-2 | - | TRBV6-5 | TRBD1
CASSTPWIGRAYNEQFF | TGTGCCAGCAGCACGCCGTGGATCGGGAGGGCCTACAATGAGCAGTTCTTC | TRBJ2-1 | - | TRBV7-6 | TRBD2
CASSPPGSAAGYTF | TGTGCCAGCAGCCCCCCTGGCTCGGCTGCGGGCTACACCTTC | TRBJ1-2 | - | TRBV3-1/TRBV3-2 | -
CASSQDRVLNQPQHF | TGCGCCAGCAGCCAAGATCGGGTCTTAAATCAGCCCCAGCATTTT | TRBJ1-5 | - | TRBV4-1 | -
CASGLGSSYNEQFF | TGTGCTAGTGGTTTGGGGAGCTCCTACAATGAGCAGTTCTTC | TRBJ2-1 | - | TRBV12-5 | -
CASSPIGTGTGNTIYF | TGTGCCAGCTCACCGATCGGGACAGGGACTGGAAACACCATATATTTT | TRBJ1-3 | - | TRBV18 | TRBD1
CASSPVGQRGQPQHF | TGTGCCAGCAGCCCCGTGGGGCAGAGGGGTCAGCCCCAGCATTTT | TRBJ1-5 | once | TRBV7-9 | -
CASSLTGGTEKLFF | TGTGCCAGCAGCTTAACAGGGGGGACGGAAAAACTGTTTTTT | TRBJ1-4 | - | TRBV11-3 | TRBD1
CASSPVAGTGGMNTEAFF | TGTGCCAGCAGCCCGGTCGCGGGGACAGGGGGCATGAACACTGAAGCTTTCTTT | TRBJ1-1 | - | TRBV7-8 | TRBD1
CASSYQQGNTEAFF | TGCGCCAGCAGCTACCAACAGGGGAACACTGAAGCTTTCTTT | TRBJ1-1 | - | TRBV5-1 | -
CASSQERGTSGPTDTQYF | TGCGCCAGCAGCCAAGAAAGGGGGACTAGCGGACCCACAGATACGCAGTATTTT | TRBJ2-3 | once | TRBV4-3 | TRBD2
CASKTWANEKLFF | TGTGCCAGCAAGACGTGGGCTAATGAAAAACTGTTTTTT | TRBJ1-4 | - | TRBV2 | -
CASSLERDSYNEQFF | TGTGCCAGCAGTTTAGAGCGGGACTCCTACAATGAGCAGTTCTTC | TRBJ2-1 | - | TRBV27 | TRBD2
CASIDDRGGKTQYF | TGTGCCAGCATCGATGACAGGGGGGGAAAGACCCAGTACTTC | TRBJ2-5 | - | TRBV6-5 | TRBD1
CASSSLSRDRFAYTF | TGTGCCAGCAGCTCACTAAGCCGGGACAGATTTGCCTACACCTTC | TRBJ1-2 | - | TRBV6-5 | TRBD1
CSVETGFGTEAFF | TGCAGCGTTGAAACAGGGTTCGGCACTGAAGCTTTCTTT | TRBJ1-1 | - | TRBV29-1 | -
CSVEGSRELFF | TGCAGCGTCGAGGGTTCCCGGGAGCTGTTTTTT | TRBJ2-2 | - | TRBV29-1 | -
CASSLGAGSPQFF | TGTGCCAGCAGCTTAGGTGCCGGGAGTCCGCAGTTCTTC | TRBJ2-1 | - | TRBV11-2 | -
CASSEWTGSNQPQHF | TGCGCCAGCAGTGAGTGGACAGGGTCCAATCAGCCCCAGCATTTT | TRBJ1-5 | - | TRBV10-2 | TRBD1
CASSFDRNQPQHF | TGTGCCAGCAGCTTCGACAGAAATCAGCCCCAGCATTTT | TRBJ1-5 | - | TRBV12-3/TRBV12-4 | -
CAISESRDWDGYTF | TGTGCCATCAGTGAGTCTAGGGATTGGGATGGCTACACCTTC | TRBJ1-2 | - | TRBV10-3 | -
CASSRGSYNSPLHF | TGTGCCAGCTCCCGGGGCTCCTATAATTCACCCCTCCACTTT | TRBJ1-6 | - | TRBV4-2 | -
CASSLKQGMDAGELFF | TGCGCCAGCAGCCTAAAACAGGGAATGGACGCCGGGGAGCTGTTTTTT | TRBJ2-2 | - | TRBV5-1 | -
CAILTGMNTEAFF | TGTGCCATCCTGACAGGGATGAACACTGAAGCTTTCTTT | TRBJ1-1 | - | TRBV6-1 | TRBD1
CASSLTGGASDTQYF | TGTGCCAGCAGCTTAACCGGTGGGGCATCAGATACGCAGTATTTT | TRBJ2-3 | - | TRBV7-3 | -
CASSISGGQNEKLFF | TGTGCCAGTAGTATAAGCGGGGGCCAGAATGAAAAACTGTTTTTT | TRBJ1-4 | - | TRBV19 | -
CASSFRGGKQFF | TGTGCCAGCAGTTTTAGGGGGGGTAAGCAGTTCTTC | TRBJ2-1 | - | TRBV28 | -
CASRKSVAGDEQFF | TGCGCCAGCAGAAAATCAGTAGCTGGCGATGAGCAGTTCTTC | TRBJ2-1 | - | TRBV5-1 | -
CASSLTDRRNTEAFF | TGTGCCAGCAGTTTAACTGACAGGAGGAACACTGAAGCTTTCTTT | TRBJ1-1 | - | TRBV28 | -
CASSPGAGLSGANVLTF | TGTGCCAGCAGCCCGGGCGCCGGTCTCTCTGGGGCCAACGTCCTGACTTTC | TRBJ2-6 | once | TRBV5-4 | -
CASGTGNYGYTF | TGCGCCAGCGGGACGGGGAACTATGGCTACACCTTC | TRBJ1-2 | - | TRBV4-1 | -
CASSLVGSQGGELFF | TGTGCCAGCAGCTTAGTGGGATCGCAGGGCGGGGAGCTGTTTTTT | TRBJ2-2 | - | TRBV5-6 | -
CASSLGGWVRDTQYF | TGTGCCAGCAGTTTAGGTGGGTGGGTCCGGGATACGCAGTATTTT | TRBJ2-3 | - | TRBV27 | -
CASSIHGVSYEQYF | TGCGCCAGCAGCATACACGGGGTTTCCTACGAGCAGTACTTC | TRBJ2-7 | - | TRBV4-1 | -
CASSFEGSTEAFF | TGTGCCAGCAGTTTTGAGGGGTCCACTGAAGCTTTCTTT | TRBJ1-1 | once | TRBV7-2 | -
CASLPTMRDQPQHF | TGTGCCAGCCTGCCGACTATGCGGGATCAGCCCCAGCATTTT | TRBJ1-5 | few | TRBV2 | -
CASSLASSSTDTQYF | TGTGCCAGCAGCTTGGCGAGTTCTAGCACAGATACGCAGTATTTT | TRBJ2-3 | few | TRBV7-9 | -